The 15 T cell receptor beta chains listed next were all sequenced from one sample in a study of CD8+ T cells in alopecia areata. In each case, RNA was isolated and then reverse transcribed into cDNA as the sequencing template. Sequencing was performed with immunoSEQ multiplex PCR; in TCRdb, only in-frame clones are kept and a portion is missing. The data show approximately 110,000 clones, none appearing only once, with around 20% held by the ten largest. The sequencing sample was made of lesional skin. These receptors were collected from a C3H/HeJ mouse with alopecia areata. MHC haplotype of the strain: H2-k.

Concerning this clone itself: Each gene name is a mouse one. The CDR3 end falls 4 residues outside the read, so it is completed with the germline J gene. This chain joins TRBV13-3 and TRBJ2-2, with 7 bases that match TRBD1. CDR3 size: 15 residues. With V trimmed by 3 bases and J by 1 base, 3 bases remained unmatched. CDR1 is NNHDY and CDR2 is SYVADS in the germline V gene. The DNA read from the CDR3 is TGTGCCAGCAGTGCCCAGGGGGTAAACACCGGG. It is translated as CASSAQGVNTG. The whole CDR3 region reads CASSAQGVNTGQLYF.

Comments on this clone: Gene names refer to mouse genes. The read ends 4 residues before the CDR3 terminus; that terminus is restored from the germline J gene. This chain joins TRBV13-3 and TRBJ1-1; no firm D call. Germline loops: CDR1 NNHDY, CDR2 SYVADS. Trimming stripped 7 bases from V and 1 base from J, with 8 bases between. The CDR3 is made up of 12 amino acids. CDR3 sequence reads: CASESGNTEVFF. The DNA read from the CDR3 is TGTGCCAGCGAGTCAGGGAACACA.

In its sample, this clone was seen a few times. Germline and genes here are mouse. The sequenced fragment ends 4 residues before the CDR3 boundary, so the rest is inferred from the germline J gene. The genes are TRBV1 and TRBJ2-2; 9 bases are shared with TRBD2. Germline trimming cut 0 bases from V and 1 base from J; bases unmatched to any gene: 3. Germline V gene lookup returns CDR1 NSQYPW and CDR2 LRSPGD (reference sequence). The CDR3 is 17 amino acids. The CDR3 spells CTCSADPGLGNTGQLYF. Partial CDR3 DNA: TGCACCTGCAGTGCAGACCCGGGACTGGGAAACACCGGG.

This clone was seen a handful of times. Gene names and germline refer to mouse. The observed sequence ends 4 residues before the CDR3 terminus, with the missing tail filled in from the germline J gene. The V call is TRBV1, the J call TRBJ2-7; 8 nucleotides line up with TRBD1. Germline V CDR1 and CDR2: NSQYPW, LRSPGD (reference sequence). CDR3 length equals 17 residues. J lost 0 bases, V lost 1 base, and 8 bases had no gene match. CDR3 bases read: TGCACCTGCAGTGCAGCCTCGGGGGACAGGAGCTCCTAT. It encodes CTCSAASGDRSSY. The full CDR3 reads CTCSAASGDRSSYEQYF.

This clone was recorded a few times. The gene symbols are mouse symbols. Read sequence stops 4 residues before the CDR3 end, and the germline J gene provides the missing end. The rearrangement links TRBV14 to TRBJ2-7; the D gene is possibly TRBD1 (6 bases). Per germline, CDR1 SGHDT and CDR2 FRDEAV. This CDR3 spans 13 amino acids. The part of the CDR3 DNA that was read is TGTGCCAGCAGTCCGGGACACCAATAT. Protein sequence: CASSPGHQY. The CDR3 in full is CASSPGHQYEQYF.

This clone was observed a few times. Gene names are mouse gene names. The read ends 4 residues early relative to the CDR3; the germline J gene fills the gap. The V call is TRBV13-3, the J call TRBJ2-4, with TRBD1 identical over 7 bases. J was trimmed by 0 bases and V by 5 bases; bases with no gene match: 3. CDR3 length equals 14 residues. The germline gives CDR1 NNHDY, CDR2 SYVADS. The CDR3 is CASSYRGSQNTLYF. CDR3 DNA (partial): TGTGCCAGCAGCTACAGGGGCAGTCAAAAC.

A word on this clone: The database protein in TCRdb disagrees with the DNA translation at residue 11; the sequence shown here was translated from the DNA. The genes are named according to mouse. CDR3 bases read: TGTGCCAGCAGTATTCCAGGGAAGAATTCGCCC. Its protein is CASSIPGKNSP. The CDR3 reads in full as CASSIPGKNSPLYF. This sequence joins TRBV19 and TRBJ1-6; possibly TRBD1 for D (5 bases). The read terminates 3 residues ahead of where the CDR3 ends, so the germline J gene completes it. TRBJ1-6 qualifies as an ORF whose function is uncertain. Germline CDR1 FNHDT, CDR2 SITEND (reference sequence). V lost 2 bases and J lost 7, with 10 bases in between. The length of the CDR3 is 14 residues.

This clone was seen more than once but under ten times. At residue 12, the TCRdb protein and translated DNA are inconsistent; the protein given comes from the DNA. Germline and genes: mouse. The read falls 3 residues short of the CDR3 end, and the missing part is taken from the germline J gene. The J gene is TRBJ1-3, the V gene TRBV13-3, with TRBD1 identical over 7 bases. The CDR3 totals 15 residues. V was clipped by 0 bases and J by 3 bases; unmatched bases: 3. CDR1 and CDR2 (germline): NNHDY, SYVADS. This chain's CDR3 is CASSDVTGIGNTLYF. CDR3 bases read: TGTGCCAGCAGTGATGTGACAGGGATTGGAAATACG.

This clone came up a few times. Mouse gene names and germline throughout. The read terminates 4 residues ahead of where the CDR3 ends, so the germline J gene completes it. The chain combines TRBV19 with TRBJ1-4; D call uncertain. CDR3 length equals 14 residues. Trimming stripped 4 bases from V and 3 bases from J, with 10 bases between. The germline CDR1 and CDR2 sequences are FNHDT and SITEND (reference sequence). The sequenced part of the CDR3 DNA is TGTGCCAGCAGTTCACAGATTCCCAACGAA. It yields the protein CASSSQIPNE. The complete CDR3 reads CASSSQIPNERLFF.

This clone was seen a handful of times. Translating the DNA gives a protein that differs from the TCRdb entry at residue 10; the protein shown here is that DNA translation. The genes are named according to mouse. The read comes to an end 3 residues before the CDR3 does, leaving the germline J gene to fill in the end. The chain is built from TRBV13-3 and TRBJ1-6, with D possibly matching TRBD1 (5 bases). TRBJ1-6 is an ORF, with its function uncertain. V lost 2 bases and J 8 bases, leaving 8 bases between the germline ends. CDR3 length: 13 residues. Germline V gives CDR1 NNHDY, CDR2 SYVADS. The chain's CDR3 is CASSEDSDSPLYF. Partial CDR3 DNA: TGTGCCAGCAGTGAAGACAGTGATTCGCCC.

There are a few counts of this clone. Here the gene names and germline are mouse. The read terminates 4 residues ahead of where the CDR3 ends, so the germline J gene completes it. The genes are TRBV1 and TRBJ2-3; 9 bases agree with TRBD2. The CDR3 is 16 amino acids. The germline V gene has CDR1 NSQYPW and CDR2 LRSPGD (reference sequence). V lost 0 bases and J lost 3; bases outside the gene matches: 4. The CDR3 DNA, read in part, is TGCACCTGCAGTGCAGACTGGGGGGGAGGGGCAGAA. The encoded protein is CTCSADWGGGAE. The full-length CDR3 reads as CTCSADWGGGAETLYF.

This clone was counted ten times or more. Gene names and germline refer to mouse. The sequenced fragment ends 4 residues before the CDR3 boundary, so the rest is inferred from the germline J gene. Other DNA sequences of this sample code for an identical CDR3. The chain links TRBV13-3 to TRBJ2-7, with TRBD2 matching over 10 bases. Germline V gives CDR1 NNHDY, CDR2 SYVADS. V shed 5 bases, J shed 2 bases, and the junction held 4 bases outside the gene matches. This CDR3 comprises 14 residues. The sequenced CDR3 bases are TGTGCCAGCAGGGCTACTGGGGGGGCCTAT. Protein: CASRATGGAY. Given in full, the CDR3 is CASRATGGAYEQYF.

This clone has just a few counts. Genes here carry mouse names. With the read ending 4 residues before the CDR3 end, the germline J gene is used to fill in that end. The rearrangement uses TRBV19 and TRBJ2-3; a possible D gene is TRBD1 (5 bases). CDR1 is FNHDT, CDR2 SITEND, per germline (reference sequence). Trimming took 2 bases from V and 4 from J, leaving 8 bases between them. The CDR3 is 13 amino acids. The covered CDR3 bases are TGTGCCAGCAGTATTCCAGGGTCAGAA. Translating it yields CASSIPGSE. The whole CDR3 is CASSIPGSETLYF. Variable domain in full (rest from reference TRBV19 and TRBJ2-3): GGIITQTPKFLIGQEGQKLTLKCQQNFNHDTMYWYRQDSGKGLRLIYYSITENDLQKGDLSEGYDASREKKSSFSLTVTSAQKNEMAVFLCASSIPGSETLYFGSGTRLTVL.

Of note for this clone: Any gene name here is a mouse gene name. The read terminates 4 residues before the CDR3 end, so the remaining end is supplied by the germline J gene. This chain connects TRBV1 to TRBJ2-2; the D gene is possibly TRBD2 (6 bases). V was cut by 0 bases and J by 4 bases, with 15 bases left in between. Germline CDR1 NSQYPW, CDR2 LRSPGD (reference sequence). The CDR3 is 17 amino acids. The CDR3 spells CTCSAEGRNGGTGQLYF. Incomplete CDR3 DNA: TGCACCTGCAGTGCAGAAGGACGGAATGGGGGCACCGGG.

This clone has only a few counts. Gene names refer to mouse genes. The read gets to within 4 residues of the CDR3 end, and the germline J gene fills in the rest. The chain has TRBV19 and TRBJ1-4; TRBD1 matches at 7 bases. CDR1 FNHDT and CDR2 SITEND come from the germline V gene (reference sequence). The CDR3 loop spans 13 amino acids. CDR3 bases read: TGTGCCAGCAGTCCGCGACAGGGCGAA. Translating gives CASSPRQGE. The whole CDR3 protein reads CASSPRQGERLFF.